This T cell receptor beta chain was recovered during a study of blood T cell repertoires in COVID-19. Study in general: PBMCs, B-cell-depleted T cells, or T cells were the source of the cDNA or gDNA that made up the material.

The CDR3 length is 13 residues. V was clipped by 4 bases and J by 4 bases; unmatched bases: 4. Germline CDR1 reads SGHDT; CDR2 reads YYEEEE. How the authors handled the data: For nucleated cells, counts were estimated from reference gene primer amplification. Profiled with immunoSEQ multiplex PCR; TCRdb holds only in-frame clones, not every one. V and J calls and clone size are given by that table; D and trimming were obtained from the DNA. Seen here are around 250,000 clones, 75% to 90% observed once, and the top ten hold approximately 0.94%. V and J are TRBV5-6 and TRBJ2-7; TRBD2 agrees at 8 bases. The clonotype comes from a woman in her thirties or forties who had recovered from COVID-19. Source material: peripheral blood. CDR3 region: CASSGTSLYEQYF. CDR3 DNA sequence: TGTGCCAGCAGCGGGACTAGTCTATACGAGCAGTACTTC.